These 13 T cell receptor beta chains originate from one sample sequenced in a study of T cell responses to AZD1222 COVID-19 vaccine. Profiled with immunoSEQ multiplex PCR; TCRdb holds only in-frame clones, not every one. Of 140,000 to 150,000 clones in the sample, about 91% were seen once. The sequences come from peripheral blood, collected on day 0 of AZD1222 vaccination. Source of these receptors: an adult in good health.

The chain links TRBV27 to TRBJ2-2, with D unresolved. Germline loops: CDR1 MNHEY, CDR2 SMNVEV (reference sequence). CDR3 length: 12 residues. V shed 3 bases and J shed 6 bases, with 5 bases lying between them. This CDR3 reads CASSFGPGELFF. In nucleotides, the CDR3 is TGTGCCAGCAGTTTCGGGCCCGGGGAGCTGTTTTTT.

The DNA for the CDR3 is TGTGCCAGCAGCGGAGGGGTAGCGGGGGTGAGGGAGCTGTTTTTT. Amino acids: CASSGGVAGVRELFF. The genes are TRBV2 and TRBJ2-2; 9 nucleotides line up with TRBD2. The CDR3 runs 15 residues. Trimming removed 6 bases from V and 9 bases from J; junction bases left unmatched: 11. Germline V gene data show CDR1 as SNHLY and CDR2 as FYNNEI.

This chain joins TRBV19 and TRBJ1-4, with TRBD1 as a possible D gene (6 bases). V was clipped by 4 bases and J by 4 bases, with 19 bases between them. Germline CDR1 and CDR2: LNHDA and SQIVND (reference sequence). The CDR3 contains 17 residues. CDR3 protein: CASSTGGLGDFNEKLFF. CDR3 DNA sequence: TGTGCCAGTAGTACGGGGGGGCTTGGGGATTTTAATGAAAAACTGTTTTTT.

V and J are TRBV28 and TRBJ2-7; D is uncertain. Trimming pared 5 bases from V and 6 bases from J, leaving 11 bases between. The germline CDR1 and CDR2 sequences are MDHEN and SYDVKM. The CDR3 loop spans 12 amino acids. CDR3 DNA sequence: TGTGCCAGCAGTCCACTTCGGTTCGAGCAGTACTTC. It translates to CASSPLRFEQYF.

DNA for the CDR3: TGTGCCAGTAGTTTGGCCCCTTGGGAGACCCAGTACTTC. Amino acids: CASSLAPWETQYF. The gene calls are TRBV19 and TRBJ2-5; no clear D gene. The V gene lost 5 bases and the J gene lost 5 bases, with 12 bases spanning the gap. The CDR3 extends over 13 amino acids. Germline CDR1 reads LNHDA; CDR2 reads SQIVND (reference sequence).

On this clone: The limits of the CDR3 on the DNA are not certain, so only TCRdb's listed CDR3 is given. The J gene is TRBJ1-1, the V gene TRBV21-1; the D call TRBD1 from the table was never checked on the DNA. TRBV21-1 is assigned pseudogene status. The CDR3 spans 16 amino acids, including both terminal residues. The CDR3 sequence: CASSKVFAGGNTEAFF.

The rearrangement joins TRBV11-2 to TRBJ1-6; 9 bases line up with TRBD1. The CDR3 length is 18 residues. Germline CDR1 reads SGHAT; CDR2 reads FQNNGV. Germline trimming cut 4 bases from V and 9 bases from J; bases unmatched to any gene: 16. The CDR3: CASSSGTGTISSSSPLHF. CDR3 DNA sequence: TGTGCCAGCAGCTCCGGGACAGGGACGATATCCTCTAGTTCACCCCTCCACTTT.

The chain recombines TRBV3-1 (or the pseudogene TRBV3-2) with TRBJ2-5; D is undetermined. Per the germline V gene, CDR1 is LGHDT and CDR2 is YNNKEL (reference sequence). Trimming removed 1 base from V and 7 bases from J, with 7 bases in between. The CDR3 runs 12 residues. In nucleotides, the CDR3 is TGTGCCAGCAGCCAAGGGCCGGGGACCCAGTACTTC. Its protein is CASSQGPGTQYF.

This clone was seen a single time. The rearrangement links TRBV19 to TRBJ2-1; D is perhaps TRBD2 (5 bases). CDR3 length: 14 amino acids. Germline CDR1 reads LNHDA; CDR2 reads SQIVND (reference sequence). Deletions cut 4 bases from V and 6 bases from J, with 13 bases between. The CDR3 loop reads CASSTPDFPNEQFF. For the CDR3, the DNA is TGTGCCAGTAGTACCCCGGACTTCCCCAATGAGCAGTTCTTC.

V and J are TRBV3-1 (or the pseudogene TRBV3-2) and TRBJ1-4; D gene uncertain. CDR1 is LGHDT and CDR2 is YNNKEL in the germline V gene (reference sequence). This CDR3 has 17 amino acids. Trimming pared 2 bases from V and 0 bases from J, leaving 13 bases between. The CDR3 bases are TGTGCCAGCAGCCAACCTAGGACTGCCGCAACTAATGAAAAACTGTTTTTT. It encodes CASSQPRTAATNEKLFF.

This chain uses TRBV13 with TRBJ1-4, with 8 positions matching TRBD1. V gave up 2 bases and J gave up 8 bases; unmatched junction bases: 4. Germline V CDR1 and CDR2: PRHDT, FYEKMQ (reference sequence). The CDR3 contains 14 residues. The CDR3 DNA reads as TGTGCCAGCAGCTTACAGGGGGCGGGAGAAAAACTGTTTTTT. Translating it yields CASSLQGAGEKLFF.

The CDR3 DNA sequence: TGCGCCAGCAGCCAAGAATCGACGGGAGTCCCCTACAATGAGCAGTTCTTC. Amino acid sequence: CASSQESTGVPYNEQFF. The V gene is TRBV4-1, the J gene TRBJ2-1; a possible D gene is TRBD2 (6 bases). Trimming cost V 0 bases and J 2 bases, with 14 bases left between them. This CDR3 is 17 amino acids long. CDR1 is MGHRA, CDR2 YSYEKL, per germline.

This clone was found once. CDR3 nucleotide sequence: TGTGCCAGCAGTCAGGGGGTTCAACGGTCACCCCTCCACTTT. Translation gives CASSQGVQRSPLHF. The genes are TRBV6-2 or TRBV6-3 and TRBJ1-6; 7 bases align to TRBD1. The CDR3 has 14 residues. Germline trimming cut 5 bases from V and 10 bases from J; bases unmatched to any gene: 8. CDR1 and CDR2 from the germline V gene are MNHEY and SVGEGT.